This T cell receptor (beta chain) appears in the sequencing data of a study of blood T cell repertoires in COVID-19. Across the whole study: Both acute and convalescent COVID-19 samples were obtained from the United States, Italy and Spain. T cells, B-cell-depleted T cells, or PBMCs supplied cDNA or gDNA.

In the authors' methods: Amplification with reference gene primers provided the estimates of nucleated cell counts. This table comes from immunoSEQ multiplex PCR, and its TCRdb copy is limited to in-frame clones, with some not included. The V and J calls and the clone size are those of that table, but D and trimming were determined from the DNA. The sample holds fewer than 200,000 clones, over 80% seen once. CDR1 and CDR2 (germline): LGHDT, YNNKEL (reference sequence). Trimming took 1 base from V and 5 from J; bases not matched to a gene: 8. This CDR3 contains 17 residues. Seattle's enrolled individuals joined amid active infection and were then monitored longitudinally.

The sequenced sample consisted of peripheral blood. The TCR originated in a woman aged 70 to 79 with COVID-19, enrolled during active disease. This chain uses TRBV3-1 (or the pseudogene TRBV3-2) with TRBJ2-1, with TRBD2 matching 10 bases. The DNA for the CDR3 is TGTGCCAGCAGCCAAGGGTCTCGGACTAGCGGCAACAATGAGCAGTTCTTC. This translates into CASSQGSRTSGNNEQFF.